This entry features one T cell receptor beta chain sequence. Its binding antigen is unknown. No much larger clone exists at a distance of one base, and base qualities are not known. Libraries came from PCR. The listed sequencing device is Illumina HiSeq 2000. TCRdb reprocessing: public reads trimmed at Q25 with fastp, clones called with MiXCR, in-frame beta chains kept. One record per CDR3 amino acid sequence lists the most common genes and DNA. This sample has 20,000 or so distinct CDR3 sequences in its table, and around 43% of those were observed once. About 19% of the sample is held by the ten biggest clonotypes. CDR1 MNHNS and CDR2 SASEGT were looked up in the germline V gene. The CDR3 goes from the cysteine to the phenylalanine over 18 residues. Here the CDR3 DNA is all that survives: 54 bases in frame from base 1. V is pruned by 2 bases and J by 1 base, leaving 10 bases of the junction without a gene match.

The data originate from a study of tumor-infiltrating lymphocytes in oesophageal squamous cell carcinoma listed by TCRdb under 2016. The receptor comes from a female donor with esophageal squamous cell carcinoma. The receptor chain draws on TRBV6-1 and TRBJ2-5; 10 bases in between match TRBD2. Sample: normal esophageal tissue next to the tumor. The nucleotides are TGTGCCAGCAGTGAATGGCCTAGCGGGAGCGGGATCCAAGAGACCCAGTACTTC. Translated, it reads CASSEWPSGSGIQETQYF.